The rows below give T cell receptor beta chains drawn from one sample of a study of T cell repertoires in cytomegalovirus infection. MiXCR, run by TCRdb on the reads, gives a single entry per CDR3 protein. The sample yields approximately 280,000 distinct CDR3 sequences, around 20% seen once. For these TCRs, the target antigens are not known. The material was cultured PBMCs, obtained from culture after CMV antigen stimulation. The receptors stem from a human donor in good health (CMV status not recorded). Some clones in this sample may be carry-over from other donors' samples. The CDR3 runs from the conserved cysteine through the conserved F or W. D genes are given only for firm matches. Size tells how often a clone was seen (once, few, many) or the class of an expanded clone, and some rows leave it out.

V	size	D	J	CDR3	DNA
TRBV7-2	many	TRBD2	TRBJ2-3	CASSLGGFSGRRTDTQYF	TGTGCCAGCAGCTTAGGGGGGTTTAGCGGGAGAAGGACAGATACGCAGTATTTT
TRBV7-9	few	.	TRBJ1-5	CASSFTGTVEPQHF	TGTGCCAGCAGCTTTACAGGCACCGTCGAGCCCCAGCATTTT
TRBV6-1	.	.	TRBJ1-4	CASREDRPADKLFF	TGTGCCAGCAGGGAAGACAGGCCGGCTGACAAACTGTTTTTT
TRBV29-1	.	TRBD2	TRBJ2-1	CSVEEGLAGVHEQFF	TGCAGCGTTGAAGAAGGGCTAGCGGGAGTCCATGAGCAGTTCTTC
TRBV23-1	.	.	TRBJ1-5	CASRVQRSRPQHF	TGCGCCAGCAGGGTACAGAGGTCTAGGCCCCAGCATTTT
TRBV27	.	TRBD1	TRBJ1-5	CASSLSTGGSQPQHF	TGTGCCAGCAGTTTATCGACAGGGGGCAGTCAGCCCCAGCATTTT
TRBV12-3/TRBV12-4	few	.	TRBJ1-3	CASSLPDGGSGNTIYF	TGTGCCAGCAGTCTCCCGGACGGCGGATCTGGAAACACCATATATTTT
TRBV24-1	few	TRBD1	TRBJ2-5	CATSERQGGGETQYF	TGTGCCACCAGTGAACGACAGGGGGGAGGAGAGACCCAGTACTTC
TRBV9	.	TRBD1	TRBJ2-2	CASSAQGESTGELFF	TGTGCCAGCAGCGCCCAGGGGGAGAGTACCGGGGAGCTGTTTTTT
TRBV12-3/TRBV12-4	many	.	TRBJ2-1	CASSFPGSRDEQFF	TGTGCCAGCAGTTTCCCCGGGAGTCGGGATGAGCAGTTCTTC
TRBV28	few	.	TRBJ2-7	CASSYERSYEQYF	TGTGCCAGCAGCTACGAGCGGAGCTACGAGCAGTACTTC
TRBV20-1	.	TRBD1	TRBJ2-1	CSARDRDREVQFF	TGCAGTGCTAGAGATCGGGACAGGGAGGTGCAGTTCTTC
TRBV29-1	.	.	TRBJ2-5	CSVVGTSAEETQYF	TGCAGCGTAGTCGGGACATCGGCTGAGGAGACCCAGTACTTC
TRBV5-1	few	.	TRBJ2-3	CASREAESTDTQYF	TGCGCCAGCAGGGAAGCGGAAAGCACAGATACGCAGTATTTT
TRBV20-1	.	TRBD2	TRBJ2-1	CSAAGGSSSYNEQFF	TGCAGTGCCGCGGGAGGGAGTTCCTCCTACAATGAGCAGTTCTTC
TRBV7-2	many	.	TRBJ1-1	CASSLVGVTREAFF	TGTGCCAGCAGCTTAGTGGGGGTCACCCGTGAAGCTTTCTTT
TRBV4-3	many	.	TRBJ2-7	CASSDSRRGNEQYF	TGCGCCAGCAGCGACTCCCGGCGGGGTAACGAGCAGTACTTC
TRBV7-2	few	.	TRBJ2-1	CASSSRPSGEQFF	TGTGCCAGCAGCTCCCGGCCTTCGGGAGAGCAGTTCTTC
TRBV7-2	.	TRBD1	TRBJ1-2	CASSGPDRASYGYTF	TGTGCCAGCAGCGGACCGGACAGGGCCTCCTATGGCTACACCTTC
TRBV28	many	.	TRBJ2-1	CASSLLGGKSYNEQFF	TGTGCCAGCAGTTTATTAGGGGGGAAATCATACAATGAGCAGTTCTTC
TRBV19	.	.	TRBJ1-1	CASSQFRAPYEAFF	TGTGCCAGTAGTCAGTTCCGGGCCCCCTATGAAGCTTTCTTT
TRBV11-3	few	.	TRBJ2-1	CASSLAIRVYEQFF	TGTGCCAGCAGCTTAGCGATTAGGGTCTATGAGCAGTTCTTC
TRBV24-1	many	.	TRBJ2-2	CATRQGDFNTGELFF	TGTGCCACCAGGCAGGGGGACTTTAACACCGGGGAGCTGTTTTTT
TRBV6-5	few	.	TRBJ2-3	CASSPSRDTQYF	TGTGCCAGCAGTCCCTCGAGAGATACGCAGTATTTT
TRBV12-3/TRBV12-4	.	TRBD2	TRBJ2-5	CASSFLLASGTKTQYF	TGTGCCAGCAGTTTTCTCCTGGCTAGCGGGACAAAGACCCAGTACTTC
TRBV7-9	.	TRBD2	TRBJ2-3	CASSFGRGTTDTQYF	TGTGCCAGCAGCTTCGGGCGGGGGACCACAGATACGCAGTATTTT
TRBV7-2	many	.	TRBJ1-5	CASSFAHENQPQHF	TGTGCCAGCAGCTTCGCCCACGAGAATCAGCCCCAGCATTTT
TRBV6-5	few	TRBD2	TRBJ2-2	CASSYSGLLNTGELFF	TGTGCCAGCAGTTACTCGGGACTACTCAACACCGGGGAGCTGTTTTTT
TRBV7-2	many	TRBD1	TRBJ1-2	CASSPETGGVWGYTF	TGTGCCAGCAGCCCAGAGACAGGGGGAGTGTGGGGCTACACCTTC
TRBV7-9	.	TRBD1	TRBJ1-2	CASSPLDRGYGYTF	TGTGCCAGCAGCCCCCTAGACAGGGGGTATGGCTACACCTTC
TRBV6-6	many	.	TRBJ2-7	CASSYMTSSYEQYF	TGTGCCAGCAGTTACATGACGAGCTCCTACGAGCAGTACTTC
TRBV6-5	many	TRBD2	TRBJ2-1	CASSSLAGSVNNEQFF	TGTGCCAGCAGTTCCCTAGCGGGCAGTGTTAACAATGAGCAGTTCTTC
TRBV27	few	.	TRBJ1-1	CASRPRPRGVTEAFF	TGTGCCAGCAGGCCCAGACCGAGGGGCGTCACTGAAGCTTTCTTT
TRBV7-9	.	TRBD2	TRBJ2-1	CASSLDGRRNEQFF	TGTGCCAGCAGCTTAGACGGGAGGAGGAATGAGCAGTTCTTC
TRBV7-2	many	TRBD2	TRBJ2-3	CASSPGLAGVDTQYF	TGTGCCAGCAGCCCGGGACTAGCGGGAGTAGATACGCAGTATTTT
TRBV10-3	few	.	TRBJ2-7	CAISEAGLYSYEQYF	TGTGCCATCAGTGAGGCGGGACTGTACTCCTACGAGCAGTACTTC
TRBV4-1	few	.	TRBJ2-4	CASSQGSSELLAKNIQYF	TGCGCCAGCAGCCAAGGGTCGTCGGAACTGCTAGCCAAAAACATTCAGTACTTC
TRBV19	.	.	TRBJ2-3	CASGGWSTDTQYF	TGTGCCAGTGGGGGTTGGAGCACAGATACGCAGTATTTT
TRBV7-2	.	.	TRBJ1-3	CASSLGTSGNTIYF	TGTGCCAGCAGCTTAGGCACCTCTGGAAACACCATATATTTT
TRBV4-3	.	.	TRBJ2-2	CASSRFTYTGELFF	TGCGCCAGCAGCCGCTTCACCTACACCGGGGAGCTGTTTTTT
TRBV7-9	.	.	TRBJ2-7	CASSLGTAPYEQYF	TGTGCCAGCAGCTTAGGGACAGCACCCTACGAGCAGTACTTC
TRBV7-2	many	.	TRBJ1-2	CASSHPGGDGYTF	TGTGCCAGCAGCCACCCGGGGGGGGACGGCTACACCTTC
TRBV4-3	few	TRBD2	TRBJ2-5	CASSQDTGLGPETQYF	TGCGCCAGCAGCCAAGATACCGGACTAGGCCCAGAGACCCAGTACTTC
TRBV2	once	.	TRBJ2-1	CASSRDSINAQFF	TGTGCCAGCAGTAGGGACTCGATCAATGCGCAGTTCTTC
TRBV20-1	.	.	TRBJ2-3	CSARGLSGPSTDTQYF	TGCAGTGCTAGAGGGCTTAGCGGTCCTAGCACAGATACGCAGTATTTT
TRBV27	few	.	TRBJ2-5	CASSWRSGLQETQYF	TGTGCCAGCAGTTGGAGGAGCGGCCTCCAAGAGACCCAGTACTTC
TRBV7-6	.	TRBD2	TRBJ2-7	CASSSLAGGVSDEQYF	TGTGCCAGCAGCTCCCTAGCGGGAGGCGTATCGGACGAGCAGTACTTC
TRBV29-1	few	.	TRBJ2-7	CSGGHTAYEQYF	TGCAGCGGGGGGCACACAGCCTACGAGCAGTACTTC
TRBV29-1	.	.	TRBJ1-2	CSGKTGSYGYTF	TGCAGCGGGAAGACAGGTTCCTATGGCTACACCTTC
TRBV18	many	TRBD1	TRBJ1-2	CASSPSRDSPSYTF	TGTGCCAGCTCACCTTCCCGGGACAGCCCTAGTTACACCTTC
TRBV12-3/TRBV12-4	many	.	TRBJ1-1	CASSFSTVNTEAFF	TGTGCCAGCAGTTTTTCGACAGTGAACACTGAAGCTTTCTTT
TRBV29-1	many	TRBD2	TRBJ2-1	CSVEPLAGGDEQFF	TGCAGCGTTGAACCGCTAGCGGGAGGCGATGAGCAGTTCTTC
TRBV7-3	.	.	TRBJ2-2	CASSLVADGELFF	TGTGCCAGCAGCTTAGTGGCGGACGGGGAGCTGTTTTTT
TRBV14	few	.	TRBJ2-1	CASSQEAANQNEQFF	TGTGCCAGCAGCCAGGAAGCCGCCAATCAAAATGAGCAGTTCTTC
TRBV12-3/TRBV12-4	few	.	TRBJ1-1	CASLGGADTEAFF	TGTGCCAGCCTAGGGGGGGCTGACACTGAAGCTTTCTTT